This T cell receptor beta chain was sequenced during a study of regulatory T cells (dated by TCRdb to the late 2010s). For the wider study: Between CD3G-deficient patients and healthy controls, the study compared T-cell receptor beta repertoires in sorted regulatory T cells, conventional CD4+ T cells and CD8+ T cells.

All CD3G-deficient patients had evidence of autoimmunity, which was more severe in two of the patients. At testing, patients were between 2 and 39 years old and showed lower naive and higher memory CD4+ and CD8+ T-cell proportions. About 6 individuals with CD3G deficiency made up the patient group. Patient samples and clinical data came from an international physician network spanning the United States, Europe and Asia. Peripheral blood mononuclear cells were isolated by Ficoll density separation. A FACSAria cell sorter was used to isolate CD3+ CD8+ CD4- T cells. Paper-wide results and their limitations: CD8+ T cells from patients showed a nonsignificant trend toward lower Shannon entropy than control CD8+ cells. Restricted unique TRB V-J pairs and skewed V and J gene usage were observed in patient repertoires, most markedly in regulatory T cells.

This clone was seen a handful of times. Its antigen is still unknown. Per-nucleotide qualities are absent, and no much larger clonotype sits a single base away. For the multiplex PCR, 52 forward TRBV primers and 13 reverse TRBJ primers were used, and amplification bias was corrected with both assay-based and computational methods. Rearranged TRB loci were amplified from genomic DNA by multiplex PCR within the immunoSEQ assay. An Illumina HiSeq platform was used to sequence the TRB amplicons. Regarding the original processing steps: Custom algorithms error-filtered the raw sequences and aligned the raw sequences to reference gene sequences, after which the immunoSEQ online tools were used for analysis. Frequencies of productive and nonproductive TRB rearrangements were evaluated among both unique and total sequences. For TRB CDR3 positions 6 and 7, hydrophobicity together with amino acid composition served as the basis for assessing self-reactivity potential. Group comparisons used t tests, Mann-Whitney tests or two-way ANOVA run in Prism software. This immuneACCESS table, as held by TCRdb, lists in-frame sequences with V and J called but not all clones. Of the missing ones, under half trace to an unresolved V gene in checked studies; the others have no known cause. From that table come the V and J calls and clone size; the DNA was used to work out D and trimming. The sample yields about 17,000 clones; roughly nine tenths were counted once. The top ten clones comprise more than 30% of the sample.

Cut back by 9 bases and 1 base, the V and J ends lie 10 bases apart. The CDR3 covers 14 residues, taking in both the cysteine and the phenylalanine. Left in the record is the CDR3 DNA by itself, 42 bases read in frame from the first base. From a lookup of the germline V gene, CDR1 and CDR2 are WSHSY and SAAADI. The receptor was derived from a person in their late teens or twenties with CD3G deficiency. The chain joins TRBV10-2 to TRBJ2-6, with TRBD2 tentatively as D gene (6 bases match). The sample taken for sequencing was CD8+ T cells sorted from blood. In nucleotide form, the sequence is TGCGCCAGTGGAGGGGTTTCTGGGGCCAACGTCCTGACTTTC. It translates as CASGGVSGANVLTF.